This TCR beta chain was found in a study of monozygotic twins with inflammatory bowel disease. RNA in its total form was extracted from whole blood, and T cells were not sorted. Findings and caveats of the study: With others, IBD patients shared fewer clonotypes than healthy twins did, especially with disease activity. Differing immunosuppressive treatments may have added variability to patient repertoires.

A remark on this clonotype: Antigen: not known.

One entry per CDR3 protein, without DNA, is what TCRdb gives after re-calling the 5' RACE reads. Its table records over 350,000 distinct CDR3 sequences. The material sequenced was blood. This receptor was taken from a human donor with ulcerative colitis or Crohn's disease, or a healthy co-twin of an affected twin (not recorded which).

The CDR3 reads CASSPTSGASTDTQYF. The rearrangement joins TRBV18 to TRBJ2-3; the D call of TRBD2 rests on TCRdb alone, since no DNA is present to check it. The CDR3 is 16 residues long. Germline values: CDR1 KGHSH, CDR2 LQKENI.